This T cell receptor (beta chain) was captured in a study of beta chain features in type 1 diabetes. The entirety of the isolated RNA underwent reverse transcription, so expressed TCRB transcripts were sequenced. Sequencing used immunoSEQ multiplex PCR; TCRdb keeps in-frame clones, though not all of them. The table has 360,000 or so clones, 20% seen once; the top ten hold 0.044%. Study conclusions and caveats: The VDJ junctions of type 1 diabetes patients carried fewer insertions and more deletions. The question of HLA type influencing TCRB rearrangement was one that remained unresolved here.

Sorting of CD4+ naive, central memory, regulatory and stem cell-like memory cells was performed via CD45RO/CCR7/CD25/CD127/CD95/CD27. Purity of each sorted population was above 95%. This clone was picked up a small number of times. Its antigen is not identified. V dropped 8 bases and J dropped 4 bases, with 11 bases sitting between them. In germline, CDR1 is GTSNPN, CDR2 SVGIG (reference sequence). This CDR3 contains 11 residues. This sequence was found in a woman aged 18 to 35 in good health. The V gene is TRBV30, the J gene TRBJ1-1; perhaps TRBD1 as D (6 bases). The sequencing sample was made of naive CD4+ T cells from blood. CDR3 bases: TGTGCCGGCACAGGGAGCACTGAAGCTTTCTTT. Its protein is CAGTGSTEAFF. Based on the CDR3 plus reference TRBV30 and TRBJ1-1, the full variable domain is SQTIHQWPATLVQPVGSPLSLECTVEGTSNPNLYWYRQAAGRGLQLLFYSVGIGQISSEVPQNLSASRPQDRQFILSSKKLLLSDSGFYLCAGTGSTEAFFGQGTRLTVV.